These 30 T cell receptor beta chains were all obtained from the same sample, sequenced in a study of OX40 agonist ivuxolimab in advanced cancers. Libraries were prepared by immunoSEQ multiplex PCR; TCRdb keeps only in-frame clonotypes and omits some of them. This repertoire shows tens of thousands of clones, over 65% found once; its top ten account for approximately 0.68%. The starting material was CD4+ or CD8+ T cells sorted from blood, obtained in a trial of the OX40 agonist ivuxolimab. The receptors derive from an adult with an advanced solid tumor such as melanoma, head and neck, liver or kidney cancer.

The gene calls are TRBV7-8 and TRBJ2-2; 14 bases are shared with TRBD2. The V gene's germline CDR1 is SGHVS and CDR2 FQNEAQ. The length of the CDR3 is 18 residues. V shed 4 bases, J shed 3 bases, and the junction held 7 bases outside the gene matches. The CDR3 nucleotides read TGTGCCAGCAGCTCGGGACTAGCGGGGGTACTTCACACCGGGGAGCTGTTTTTT. It specifies CASSSGLAGVLHTGELFF.

This chain joins TRBV19 and TRBJ1-5; maybe TRBD1 (5 bases). CDR3 length: 17 amino acids. The germline V and J ends were trimmed by 6 bases and 7 bases, with 25 bases remaining between them. Germline lookup yields CDR1 LNHDA and CDR2 SQIVND (reference sequence). The DNA for the CDR3 is TGTGCCAGTAGAACCTTCGACAGCCTCGGGGGATGGCAGCCCCAGCATTTT. It codes for CASRTFDSLGGWQPQHF.

V is TRBV12-5 and J is TRBJ2-2, with no clear D. Germline V gives CDR1 LGHNT, CDR2 FRNRAP. This CDR3 comprises 18 residues. The V and J ends lost 0 bases and 0 bases respectively, with 14 bases between them. As DNA, the CDR3 is TGTGCTAGTGGTTTGGTACCGGACGGGTTAACGAACACCGGGGAGCTGTTTTTT. This sequence encodes CASGLVPDGLTNTGELFF.

The chain is built from TRBV11-2 and TRBJ1-1, with D unclear. The CDR3 runs to 14 residues. The ends were cut back, 5 bases at V and 1 base at J, with 11 bases in the middle. Germline assignment: CDR1 SGHAT and CDR2 FQNNGV. Here the CDR3 reads CASSPQRENTEAFF. The CDR3 coding sequence is TGTGCCAGCAGCCCCCAGCGGGAGAACACTGAAGCTTTCTTT.

The rearrangement joins TRBV15 to TRBJ2-1; 11 positions agree with TRBD2. There are 14 residues in the CDR3. CDR1 is LNHNV, CDR2 YYDKDF, per germline (reference sequence). With V trimmed by 8 bases and J by 5 bases, 5 bases remained unmatched. The chain's CDR3 is CATHIAGGNNEQFF. CDR3 bases: TGTGCCACCCACATAGCGGGGGGGAACAATGAGCAGTTCTTC.

This clone was seen a handful of times. The sample carries other DNA sequences with the same CDR3. The CDR3 nucleotides are TGTGCCAGCTCACCTGTCGGGAGCTCCTACAATGAGCAGTTCTTC. Translation gives CASSPVGSSYNEQFF. The chain combines TRBV18 with TRBJ2-1, with a tentative D call TRBD2 (6 bases). There are 15 residues in the CDR3. The germline gives CDR1 KGHSH, CDR2 LQKENI. Trimming removed 3 bases at V and 0 bases at J, with 9 bases between.

The chain employs TRBV11-2 and TRBJ2-2, with 11 bases identical to TRBD2. V lost 5 bases to trimming and J lost 4 bases; unmatched junction nucleotides: 15. Germline V gene data show CDR1 as SGHAT and CDR2 as FQNNGV. The length of the CDR3 is 19 residues. The CDR3 protein is CASSRRYSGGASGTGELFF. In nucleotides, the CDR3 is TGTGCCAGCAGCCGAAGATATAGCGGGGGGGCCTCGGGCACCGGGGAGCTGTTTTTT.

This chain joins TRBV5-1 and TRBJ2-2; no clear D. In germline, CDR1 is SGHRS, CDR2 YFSETQ. V lost 5 bases to trimming and J lost 4 bases, with 9 bases between them. The CDR3 is 13 residues long. DNA of the CDR3: TGCGCCAGCAGTTCAACGGCCACCGGGGAGCTGTTTTTT. This encodes CASSSTATGELFF.

V and J are TRBV5-1 and TRBJ2-1; TRBD1 matches at 7 bases. Germline loops: CDR1 SGHRS, CDR2 YFSETQ. Germline trimming cut 4 bases from V and 7 bases from J; bases unmatched to any gene: 14. This CDR3 is built from 16 residues. CDR3 sequence reads: CASSLNRGGTGNEQFF. The CDR3 coding sequence is TGCGCCAGCAGCCTGAACAGGGGCGGTACGGGGAATGAGCAGTTCTTC.

This rearrangement joins TRBV29-1 to TRBJ2-7; TRBD2 might be the D (5 bases). There are 14 residues in the CDR3. The germline V and J ends were trimmed by 3 bases and 2 bases, with 14 bases remaining between them. CDR1 and CDR2 (germline): SQVTM, ANQGSEA. The CDR3 DNA reads as TGCAGCGTTGAGGCGAACTCCGGGACCTACGAGCAGTACTTC. This gives the protein CSVEANSGTYEQYF.

This CDR3 reads CASSLTRTNQPQHF. The CDR3 bases are TGTGCCAGCAGTCTTACACGGACCAATCAGCCCCAGCATTTT. The chain recombines TRBV6-5 with TRBJ1-5; D is unclear. CDR3 length: 14 amino acids. Trimming stripped 5 bases from V and 3 bases from J, with 11 bases between. Germline values: CDR1 MNHEY, CDR2 SVGAGI.

This clone was counted once. The chain employs TRBV4-3 and TRBJ1-6, with D possibly matching TRBD1 (5 bases). The ends were cut back, 4 bases at V and 10 bases at J, with 14 bases in the middle. In germline, CDR1 is LGHNA, CDR2 YSLEER. The CDR3 runs 14 residues. CDR3 amino acids: CASSLDRNKSPLHF. The CDR3 DNA follows: TGCGCCAGCAGCCTAGACAGAAACAAATCACCCCTCCACTTT.

This clone was observed once. The chain has TRBV4-3 and TRBJ1-2; a possible D gene is TRBD1 (6 bases). The CDR3 length is 14 residues. Trimming took 6 bases from V and 8 from J, leaving 19 bases between them. Germline V gene lookup returns CDR1 LGHNA and CDR2 YSLEER. Here the CDR3 reads CASRKTRGAIGYTF. The DNA for the CDR3 is TGCGCCAGCAGGAAGACCCGGGGGGCGATCGGCTACACCTTC.

This chain links TRBV5-5 with TRBJ1-5, with 10 positions matching TRBD1. Germline assignment: CDR1 SGHKS and CDR2 YYEKEE (reference sequence). The CDR3 extends over 19 amino acids. J was trimmed by 0 bases and V by 4 bases; bases with no gene match: 13. The CDR3 coding sequence is TGTGCCAGCAGCACCGGGACAGGGGCGGACCATTATAGCAATCAGCCCCAGCATTTT. Its translation is CASSTGTGADHYSNQPQHF. Combining the CDR3 with reference TRBV5-5 and TRBJ1-5 gives the whole variable domain DAGVTQSPTHLIKTRGQQVTLRCSPISGHKSVSWYQQVLGQGPQFIFQYYEKEERGRGNFPDRFSARQFPNYSSELNVNALLLGDSALYLCASSTGTGADHYSNQPQHFGDGTRLSIL.

The V and J genes are TRBV10-3 and TRBJ1-1; D is uncertain. The V end lost 6 bases, the J end lost 6 bases, and 8 bases lay between the germline ends. CDR1 and CDR2 from the germline V gene are ENHRY and SYGVKD. The CDR3 consists of 11 residues. CDR3 region: CAIRERSEAFF. The CDR3 nucleotides read TGTGCCATCAGGGAGAGATCTGAAGCTTTCTTT.

This sequence joins TRBV7-2 and TRBJ2-3; 10 nucleotides agree with TRBD2. Looked up from germline, CDR1 is SGHTA and CDR2 is FQGNSA. There are 17 residues in the CDR3. V lost 3 bases and J lost 0; bases outside the gene matches: 6. CDR3 nucleotide sequence: TGTGCCAGCAGCTTGGGCCTAGCGGGGGCTAGCACAGATACGCAGTATTTT. The encoded protein is CASSLGLAGASTDTQYF.

The chain carries TRBV27 and TRBJ2-2; no firm D call. V gave up 0 bases and J gave up 3 bases, with 11 bases separating them. This CDR3 is 16 amino acids long. Germline-derived CDR1 and CDR2 are MNHEY and SMNVEV (reference sequence). The chain's CDR3 is CASSLSWPIYTGELFF. The CDR3 bases are TGTGCCAGCAGTTTATCGTGGCCGATCTACACCGGGGAGCTGTTTTTT.

V and J are TRBV7-2 and TRBJ1-2, with D unclear. The CDR3 spans 14 residues. Per the germline V gene, CDR1 is SGHTA and CDR2 is FQGNSA. V was trimmed by 0 bases and J by 1 base, leaving 6 bases between them. The CDR3 is CASSLAWLNYGYTF. The CDR3 DNA reads as TGTGCCAGCAGCTTAGCGTGGCTTAACTATGGCTACACCTTC. The full variable domain, in which reference TRBV7-2 and TRBJ1-2 provide the parts outside the CDR3, is GAGVSQSPSNKVTEKGKDVELRCDPISGHTALYWYRQSLGQGLEFLIYFQGNSAPDKSGLPSDRFSAERTGGSVSTLTIQRTQQEDSAVYLCASSLAWLNYGYTFGSGTRLTVV.

A single count supports this clone. The rearrangement links TRBV6-6 to TRBJ2-7; D unresolved. Trimming removed 0 bases from V and 4 bases from J, with 13 bases in between. CDR3 size: 15 residues. Looked up from germline, CDR1 is MNHNY and CDR2 is SVGAGI (reference sequence). In DNA, the CDR3 is TGTGCCAGCAGTTACTCAGCACACGAGCAGTACGAGCAGTACTTC. Amino acid sequence: CASSYSAHEQYEQYF.

This clone came up a few times. This sequence joins TRBV9 and TRBJ1-4; 7 bases map to TRBD1. This CDR3 comprises 15 residues. Losses at the gene ends were 0 bases for V and 5 bases for J; bases not matched to a gene: 4. Germline-derived CDR1 and CDR2 are SGDLS and YYNGEE. Here the CDR3 reads CASSVGDSANEKLFF. The CDR3 DNA reads TGTGCCAGCAGCGTAGGGGACAGCGCAAATGAAAAACTGTTTTTT.

The chain recombines TRBV4-1 with TRBJ2-1, with 11 positions matching TRBD2. V lost 1 base and J lost 4; bases outside the gene matches: 0. Germline CDR1 and CDR2: MGHRA and YSYEKL. This CDR3 has 15 amino acids. The CDR3 reads CASSQGLAGYNEQFF. The CDR3 DNA sequence: TGCGCCAGCAGCCAAGGACTAGCGGGGTACAATGAGCAGTTCTTC.

This clone was seen once. The rearrangement joins TRBV5-4 to TRBJ2-1; D possibly corresponds to TRBD2 (6 bases). The CDR3 contains 16 residues. Germline CDR1 SGHNT, CDR2 YYREEE (reference sequence). V shed 0 bases and J shed 8 bases, with 18 bases lying between them. The CDR3 loop reads CASSLGLGPLGDEQFF. For the CDR3, the DNA is TGTGCCAGCAGCTTGGGACTAGGCCCCCTAGGGGATGAGCAGTTCTTC.

The chain couples TRBV6-5 to TRBJ2-3; 8 bases map to TRBD1. The J segment lost 4 bases and the V segment lost 5 bases, leaving 5 bases of the junction unmatched. The germline V gene has CDR1 MNHEY and CDR2 SVGAGI. This CDR3 comprises 14 residues. The CDR3 loop is CASSGTGQPDTQYF. The CDR3 DNA is TGTGCCAGCAGTGGGACAGGTCAACCAGATACGCAGTATTTT.

The chain carries TRBV19 and TRBJ2-5; tentative D call: TRBD1 (6 bases). CDR1 LNHDA and CDR2 SQIVND come from the germline V gene (reference sequence). The V and J ends lost 5 bases and 1 base respectively, with 11 bases between them. CDR3 length: 14 amino acids. The CDR3 is CASSPQTGQETQYF. For the CDR3, the DNA is TGTGCCAGTAGTCCCCAGACAGGCCAAGAGACCCAGTACTTC.

Concerning this clone itself: The same CDR3 also results from other DNA sequences found in this sample. The rearrangement joins TRBV7-9 to TRBJ2-5; D is ambiguous. Germline loops: CDR1 SEHNR, CDR2 FQNEAQ (reference sequence). The CDR3 sequence is 13 residues long. The V gene lost 5 bases and the J gene lost 5 bases, with 12 bases spanning the gap. The CDR3 bases are TGTGCCAGCAGCCTCGGTGGGTGGGAGACCCAGTACTTC. It codes for CASSLGGWETQYF.

This rearrangement joins TRBV19 to TRBJ1-2; D gene uncertain. V lost 5 bases to trimming and J lost 4 bases, with 17 bases between them. Germline loops: CDR1 LNHDA, CDR2 SQIVND (reference sequence). The CDR3 consists of 15 residues. The CDR3 loop is CASSQTDPGLYGYTF. For the CDR3, the DNA is TGTGCCAGTAGTCAGACCGACCCGGGTCTCTATGGCTACACCTTC.

This chain connects TRBV4-1 to TRBJ2-4; D might be TRBD1 (5 bases). The CDR3 has 19 amino acids. V dropped 1 base and J dropped 0 bases, with 19 bases sitting between them. The germline gives CDR1 MGHRA, CDR2 YSYEKL. The DNA for the CDR3 is TGCGCCAGCAGCCAAGGTTTGTTTTATGACAGACTAGCCAAAAACATTCAGTACTTC. The encoded protein is CASSQGLFYDRLAKNIQYF.

The chain uses TRBV10-1 and TRBJ1-2; no firm D call. This CDR3 is 13 amino acids long. Trimming shortened V by 3 bases and J by 1 base, and 6 bases separated the two germline ends. The germline CDR1 and CDR2 sequences are WNHNN and SYGVQD (reference sequence). CDR3 in DNA: TGCGCCAGCAGTGACGGACTTAACTATGGCTACACCTTC. This encodes CASSDGLNYGYTF.

This chain joins TRBV6-1 and TRBJ1-2; 11 bases map to TRBD1. J gave up 5 bases and V 2 bases, and 10 bases lay outside the gene matches. Germline V gene lookup returns CDR1 MNHNS and CDR2 SASEGT. The CDR3 length is 17 residues. DNA for the CDR3: TGTGCCAGCAGTGAATATTGGGGACAGGGGGGGGCGTATGGCTACACCTTC. Amino acids: CASSEYWGQGGAYGYTF.

In its sample, this clone was seen once. The chain couples TRBV7-2 to TRBJ1-5; D possibly corresponds to TRBD1 (5 bases). The germline V and J ends were trimmed by 1 base and 2 bases, with 9 bases remaining between them. The CDR3 has 15 amino acids. Germline V gene data show CDR1 as SGHTA and CDR2 as FQGNSA. CDR3 coding DNA: TGTGCCAGCAGCTTAGTGGGGACTGGCAATCAGCCCCAGCATTTT. Translation: CASSLVGTGNQPQHF.